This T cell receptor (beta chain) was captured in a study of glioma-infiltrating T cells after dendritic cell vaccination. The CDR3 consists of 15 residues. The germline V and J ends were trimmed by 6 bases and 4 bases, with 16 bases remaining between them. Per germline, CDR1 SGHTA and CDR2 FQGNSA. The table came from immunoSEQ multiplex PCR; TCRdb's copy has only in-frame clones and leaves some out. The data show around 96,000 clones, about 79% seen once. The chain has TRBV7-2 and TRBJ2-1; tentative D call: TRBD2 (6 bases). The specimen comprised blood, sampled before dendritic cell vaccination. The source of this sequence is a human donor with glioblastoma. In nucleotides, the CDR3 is TGTGCCAGCAGTCCGCGACTAGGGCCATACAATGAGCAGTTCTTC. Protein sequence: CASSPRLGPYNEQFF.